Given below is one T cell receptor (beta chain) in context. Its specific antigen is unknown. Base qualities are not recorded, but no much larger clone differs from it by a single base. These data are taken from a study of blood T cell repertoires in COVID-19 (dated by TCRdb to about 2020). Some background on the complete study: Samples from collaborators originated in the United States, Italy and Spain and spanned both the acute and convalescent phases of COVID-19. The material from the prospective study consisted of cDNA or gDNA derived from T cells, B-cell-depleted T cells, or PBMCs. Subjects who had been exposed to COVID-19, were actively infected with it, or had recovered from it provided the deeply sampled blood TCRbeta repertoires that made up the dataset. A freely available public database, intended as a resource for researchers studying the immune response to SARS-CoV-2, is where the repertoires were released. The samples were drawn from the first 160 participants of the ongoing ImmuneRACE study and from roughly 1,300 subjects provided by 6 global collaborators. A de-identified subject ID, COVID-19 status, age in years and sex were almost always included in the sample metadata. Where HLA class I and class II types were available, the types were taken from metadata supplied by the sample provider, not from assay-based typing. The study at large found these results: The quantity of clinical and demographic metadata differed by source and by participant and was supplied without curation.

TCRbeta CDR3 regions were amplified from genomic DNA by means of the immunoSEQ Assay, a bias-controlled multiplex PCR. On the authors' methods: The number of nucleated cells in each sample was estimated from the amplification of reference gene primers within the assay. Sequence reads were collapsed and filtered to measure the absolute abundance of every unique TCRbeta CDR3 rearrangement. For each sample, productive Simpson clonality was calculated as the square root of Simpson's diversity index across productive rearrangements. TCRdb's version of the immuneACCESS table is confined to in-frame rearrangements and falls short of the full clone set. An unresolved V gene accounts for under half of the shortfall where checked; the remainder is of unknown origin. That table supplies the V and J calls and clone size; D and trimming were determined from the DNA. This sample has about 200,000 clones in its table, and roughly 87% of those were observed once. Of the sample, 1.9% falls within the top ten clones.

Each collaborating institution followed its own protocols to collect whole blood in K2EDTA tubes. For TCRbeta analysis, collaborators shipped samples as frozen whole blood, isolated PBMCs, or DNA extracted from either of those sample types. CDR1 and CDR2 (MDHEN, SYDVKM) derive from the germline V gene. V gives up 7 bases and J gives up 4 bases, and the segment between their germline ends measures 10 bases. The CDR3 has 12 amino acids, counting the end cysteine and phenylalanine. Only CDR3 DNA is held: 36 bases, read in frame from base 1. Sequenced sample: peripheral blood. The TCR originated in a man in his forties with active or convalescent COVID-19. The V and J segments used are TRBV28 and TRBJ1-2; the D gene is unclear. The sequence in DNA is TGTGCCAGCAACACCCGATCCTATGGCTACACCTTC. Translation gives CASNTRSYGYTF.